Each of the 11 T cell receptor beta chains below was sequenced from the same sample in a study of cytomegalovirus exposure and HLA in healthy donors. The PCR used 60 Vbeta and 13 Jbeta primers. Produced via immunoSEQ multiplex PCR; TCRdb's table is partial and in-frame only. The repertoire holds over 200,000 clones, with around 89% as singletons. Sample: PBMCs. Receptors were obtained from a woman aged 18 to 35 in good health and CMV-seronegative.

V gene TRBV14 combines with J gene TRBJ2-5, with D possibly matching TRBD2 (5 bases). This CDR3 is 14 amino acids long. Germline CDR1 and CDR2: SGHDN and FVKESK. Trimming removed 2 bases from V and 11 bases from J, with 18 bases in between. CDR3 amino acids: CASSQSTAHGEQYF. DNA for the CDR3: TGTGCCAGCAGCCAATCGACGGCCCATGGGGAGCAGTACTTC.

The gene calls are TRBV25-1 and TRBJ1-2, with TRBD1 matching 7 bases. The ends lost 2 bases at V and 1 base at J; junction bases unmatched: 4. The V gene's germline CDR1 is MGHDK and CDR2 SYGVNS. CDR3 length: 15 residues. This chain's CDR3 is CASSEGGTVNYGYTF. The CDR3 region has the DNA TGTGCCAGCAGTGAAGGGGGGACAGTTAACTATGGCTACACCTTC.

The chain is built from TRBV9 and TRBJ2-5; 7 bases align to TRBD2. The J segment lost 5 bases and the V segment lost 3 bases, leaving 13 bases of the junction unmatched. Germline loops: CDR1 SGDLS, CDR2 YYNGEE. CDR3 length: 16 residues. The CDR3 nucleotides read TGTGCCAGCAGCGCTACAGAGGGGCTAGCGGTGGAGACCCAGTACTTC. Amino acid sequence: CASSATEGLAVETQYF.

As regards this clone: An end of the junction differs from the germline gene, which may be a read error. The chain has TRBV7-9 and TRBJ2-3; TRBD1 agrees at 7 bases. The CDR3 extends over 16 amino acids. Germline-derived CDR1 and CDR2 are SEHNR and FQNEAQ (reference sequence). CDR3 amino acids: CSSSPPTGTRTDTQYF. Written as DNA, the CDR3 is TGTTCCAGCAGCCCCCCGACAGGGACCCGCACAGATACGCAGTATTTT.

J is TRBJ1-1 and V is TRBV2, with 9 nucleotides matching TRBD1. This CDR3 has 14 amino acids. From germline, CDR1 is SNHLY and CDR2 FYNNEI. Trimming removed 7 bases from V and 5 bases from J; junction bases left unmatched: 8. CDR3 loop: CASTVDRGITEAFF. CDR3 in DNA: TGTGCCAGCACCGTCGACAGGGGGATAACTGAAGCTTTCTTT.

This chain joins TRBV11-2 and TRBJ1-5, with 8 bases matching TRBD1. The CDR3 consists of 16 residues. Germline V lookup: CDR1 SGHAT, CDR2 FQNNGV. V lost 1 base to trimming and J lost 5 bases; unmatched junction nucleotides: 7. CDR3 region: CASSLGTYRGDQPQHF. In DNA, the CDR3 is TGTGCCAGCAGCTTAGGAACTTACAGGGGGGATCAGCCCCAGCATTTT.

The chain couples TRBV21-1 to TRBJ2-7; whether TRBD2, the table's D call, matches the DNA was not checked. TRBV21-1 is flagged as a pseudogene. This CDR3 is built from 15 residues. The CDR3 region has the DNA TGTGCCAGCAGCCGACGACTATCCCTTCCCTACGAGCAGTACTTC. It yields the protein CASSRRLSLPYEQYF.

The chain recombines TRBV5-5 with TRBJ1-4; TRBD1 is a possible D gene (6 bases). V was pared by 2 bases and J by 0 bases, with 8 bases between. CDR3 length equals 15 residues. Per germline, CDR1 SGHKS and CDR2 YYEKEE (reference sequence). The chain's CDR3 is CASSLSGATNEKLFF. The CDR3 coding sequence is TGTGCCAGCAGCTTATCAGGGGCAACTAATGAAAAACTGTTTTTT.

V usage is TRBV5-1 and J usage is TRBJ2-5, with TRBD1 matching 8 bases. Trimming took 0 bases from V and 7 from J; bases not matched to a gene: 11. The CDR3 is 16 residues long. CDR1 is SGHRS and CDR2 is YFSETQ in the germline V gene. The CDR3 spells CASSLGAKGQGLTQYF. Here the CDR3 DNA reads TGCGCCAGCAGCTTGGGGGCCAAAGGACAGGGATTGACCCAGTACTTC.

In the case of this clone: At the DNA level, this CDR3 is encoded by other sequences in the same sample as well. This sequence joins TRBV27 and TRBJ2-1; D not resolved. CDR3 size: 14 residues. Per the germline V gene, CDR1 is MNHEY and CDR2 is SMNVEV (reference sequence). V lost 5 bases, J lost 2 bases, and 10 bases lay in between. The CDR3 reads CASSLRGPYNEQFF. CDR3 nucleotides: TGTGCCAGCAGTCTCCGCGGCCCCTACAATGAGCAGTTCTTC.

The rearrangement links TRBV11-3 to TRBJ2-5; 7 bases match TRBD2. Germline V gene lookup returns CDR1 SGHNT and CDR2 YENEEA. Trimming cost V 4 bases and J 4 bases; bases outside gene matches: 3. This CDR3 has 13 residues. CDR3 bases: TGTGCCAGCAGCTCATGGGGGGGAGAGACCCAGTACTTC. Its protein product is CASSSWGGETQYF.